The 17 T cell receptor beta chains below come from one sample, sequenced in a study of cytomegalovirus exposure and HLA in healthy donors. Use of 60 Vbeta and 13 Jbeta primers characterized the PCR. Clones were read by immunoSEQ multiplex PCR, and TCRdb kept only the in-frame ones, dropping some. The sample consists of 90,000 to 100,000 clones, 50% to 80% of them appearing once. Sequencing was done on a sample of PBMCs. The receptors stem from a man younger than 45 in good health and CMV-seronegative.

CDR3 sequence: CASSQERRGLRPPQTYEQYF. The DNA for the CDR3 is TGTGCCAGCAGCCAAGAGAGAAGGGGACTAAGACCACCCCAAACCTACGAGCAGTACTTC. The chain has TRBV4-2 and TRBJ2-7, with TRBD2 matching 7 bases. The CDR3 spans 20 residues. CDR1 is LGHNA and CDR2 is YNFKEQ in the germline V gene. V was pared by 0 bases and J by 2 bases, with 19 bases of the junction left unmatched.

The CDR3 protein is CASNRDNTDTQYF. CDR3 sequence (DNA): TGTGCCAGCAACCGGGACAACACAGATACGCAGTATTTT. The chain has TRBV6-6 and TRBJ2-3; D may be TRBD1 (6 bases). V lost 7 bases and J 2 bases, leaving 10 bases between the germline ends. This CDR3 has 13 amino acids. Germline V gene sequence: CDR1 MNHNY, CDR2 SVGAGI (reference sequence).

There are a few counts of this clone. V is TRBV2 and J is TRBJ2-5; 9 nucleotides match TRBD2. With V trimmed by 0 bases and J by 5 bases, 4 bases remained unmatched. Looked up from germline, CDR1 is SNHLY and CDR2 is FYNNEI. The CDR3 sequence is 15 residues long. In nucleotides, the CDR3 is TGTGCCAGCAGTGAAGCTAGCGGGAGTGGGGAGACCCAGTACTTC. It specifies CASSEASGSGETQYF. Variable domain in full (rest from reference TRBV2 and TRBJ2-5): EPEVTQTPSHQVTQMGQEVILRCVPISNHLYFYWYRQILGQKVEFLVSFYNNEISEKSEIFDDQFSVERPDGSNFTLKIRSTKLEDSAMYFCASSEASGSGETQYFGPGTRLLVL.

The chain combines TRBV30 with TRBJ1-1; TRBD1 aligns across 9 bases. This CDR3 spans 14 amino acids. Germline CDR1 GTSNPN, CDR2 SVGIG (reference sequence). The ends lost 1 base at V and 3 bases at J; junction bases unmatched: 3. The CDR3 DNA follows: TGTGCCTGGAGTGCGGGACAGGGTTACACTGAAGCTTTCTTT. Translating it yields CAWSAGQGYTEAFF.

The chain recombines TRBV12-5 with TRBJ2-5, with D possibly TRBD1 on 6 matching bases. The last part of the DNA fits TRBJ2-7 better; the J call may be wrong. Germline-derived CDR1 and CDR2 are LGHNT and FRNRAP. The CDR3 contains 17 residues. The CDR3 protein is CASGPWGQGYPSYEQYF. DNA for the CDR3: TGTGCTAGTGGCCCGTGGGGCCAGGGGTACCCCTCCTACGAGCAGTACTTC.

This clone turned up a few times. This chain connects TRBV27 to TRBJ2-6; D gene unclear. CDR3 size: 16 residues. CDR1 MNHEY and CDR2 SMNVEV come from the germline V gene (reference sequence). V gave up 6 bases and J gave up 4 bases, with 16 bases separating them. This CDR3 is CASSPNPMPGANVLTF. CDR3 DNA: TGTGCCAGCAGCCCTAACCCGATGCCCGGGGCCAACGTCCTGACTTTC.

The genes are TRBV2 and TRBJ2-6, with 7 nucleotides matching TRBD1. Germline CDR1 and CDR2: SNHLY and FYNNEI. This CDR3 has 16 amino acids. The junction had 4 bases not matched to a gene; V was cut back by 3 bases and J by 2 bases. For the CDR3, the DNA is TGTGCCAGCAGTGAGCGTACAGGGGCTGGGGCCAACGTCCTGACTTTC. Protein sequence: CASSERTGAGANVLTF.

The rearrangement joins TRBV6-6 to TRBJ2-2, with TRBD2 identical over 8 bases. The CDR3 runs to 14 residues. After removal of 8 bases from V and 6 bases from J, the junction contained 8 bases not matched to a gene. Germline values: CDR1 MNHNY, CDR2 SVGAGI (reference sequence). CDR3 protein: CASGAGREAGELFF. The CDR3 DNA is TGTGCCAGCGGAGCCGGGAGGGAGGCCGGGGAGCTGTTTTTT.

The rearrangement joins TRBV5-6 to TRBJ1-1; 9 bases are a match to TRBD1. The CDR3 covers 15 residues. Germline loops: CDR1 SGHDT, CDR2 YYEEEE. Unmatched junction bases numbered 8, after V lost 4 bases and J lost 4 bases. CDR3 coding DNA: TGTGCCAGCAGCCGGGGACAGGGTAGGATCACTGAAGCTTTCTTT. Protein sequence: CASSRGQGRITEAFF.

This clone was seen a handful of times. The chain has TRBV7-3 and TRBJ2-1; 9 nucleotides match TRBD2. After removal of 8 bases from V and 2 bases from J, the junction contained 7 bases not matched to a gene. The CDR3 spans 15 residues. The germline gives CDR1 SGHTA, CDR2 FQGTGA. The CDR3 nucleotides read TGTGCCAGCGCTCTAGCGGGGCTCGCCTACAATGAGCAGTTCTTC. Protein product: CASALAGLAYNEQFF.

In nucleotides, the CDR3 is TGCGCCAGCAGCCAAGATGGGCAGGACTACGAGCAGTACTTC. It is translated as CASSQDGQDYEQYF. The V call is TRBV4-3, the J call TRBJ2-7; no clear D gene. This CDR3 contains 14 residues. Germline loops: CDR1 LGHNA, CDR2 YSLEER. Trimming removed 0 bases at V and 3 bases at J, with 9 bases between.

This chain joins TRBV7-9 and TRBJ2-1; 9 bases agree with TRBD2. This CDR3 has 17 residues. CDR1 and CDR2 (germline): SEHNR, FQNEAQ (reference sequence). J was trimmed by 0 bases and V by 3 bases; bases with no gene match: 6. The CDR3 protein is CASSLVAGAYSYNEQFF. The CDR3 bases are TGTGCCAGCAGCTTGGTAGCGGGGGCCTACTCCTACAATGAGCAGTTCTTC.

The rearrangement joins TRBV2 to TRBJ2-1, with TRBD1 as a possible D gene (6 bases). The CDR3 totals 15 residues. Trimming left V 4 bases short and J 4 bases short, with 14 bases between. Germline lookup yields CDR1 SNHLY and CDR2 FYNNEI. In DNA, the CDR3 is TGTGCCAGCAGTGCTTCGGGACAAGGGTACAATGAGCAGTTCTTC. Encoded protein: CASSASGQGYNEQFF.

This chain connects TRBV19 to TRBJ2-1; D possibly corresponds to TRBD1 (7 bases). CDR3 size: 15 residues. Germline CDR1 reads LNHDA; CDR2 reads SQIVND (reference sequence). Trimming took 6 bases from V and 7 from J, leaving 19 bases between them. CDR3 protein: CASSAGQPAVNEQFF. In DNA form, the CDR3 reads TGTGCCAGTAGCGCGGGACAGCCAGCCGTTAATGAGCAGTTCTTC. The full variable domain, with the rest looked up from reference TRBV19 and TRBJ2-1, is DGGITQSPKYLFRKEGQNVTLSCEQNLNHDAMYWYRQDPGQGLRLIYYSQIVNDFQKGDIAEGYSVSREKKESFPLTVTSAQKNPTAFYLCASSAGQPAVNEQFFGPGTRLTVL.

The V gene is TRBV11-2, the J gene TRBJ1-6; 11 nucleotides agree with TRBD1. The CDR3 extends over 14 amino acids. Germline V gene lookup returns CDR1 SGHAT and CDR2 FQNNGV. V trimming: 8 bases; J trimming: 9 bases; junction bases outside the gene matches: 6. CDR3 bases: TGTGCCAGCGGCCCCGGGACAGGGGGTTCACCCCTCCACTTT. Amino acids: CASGPGTGGSPLHF. Full variable domain (rest looked up from reference TRBV11-2 and TRBJ1-6): EAGVAQSPRYKIIEKRQSVAFWCNPISGHATLYWYQQILGQGPKLLIQFQNNGVVDDSQLPKDRFSAERLKGVDSTLKIQPAKLEDSAVYLCASGPGTGGSPLHFGNGTRLTVT.

The chain combines TRBV5-1 with TRBJ2-1; 9 bases align to TRBD2. Germline trimming cut 0 bases from V and 2 bases from J; bases unmatched to any gene: 6. The CDR3 covers 17 residues. The germline V gene has CDR1 SGHRS and CDR2 YFSETQ. CDR3 in DNA: TGCGCCAGCAGCTTGGCCCACGGCGGGAGGGCCTACAATGAGCAGTTCTTC. It translates to CASSLAHGGRAYNEQFF.

This clone came up a few times. The V call is TRBV30, the J call TRBJ2-4, with TRBD1 matching over 7 bases. Germline V lookup: CDR1 GTSNPN, CDR2 SVGIG (reference sequence). This CDR3 is 12 amino acids long. J was trimmed by 9 bases and V by 3 bases; bases with no gene match: 5. The CDR3 region is CAWSSGGSIQYF. The CDR3 bases are TGTGCCTGGAGCTCAGGGGGAAGCATTCAGTACTTC. The full variable domain, with the rest looked up from reference TRBV30 and TRBJ2-4, is SQTIHQWPATLVQPVGSPLSLECTVEGTSNPNLYWYRQAAGRGLQLLFYSVGIGQISSEVPQNLSASRPQDRQFILSSKKLLLSDSGFYLCAWSSGGSIQYFGAGTRLSVL.